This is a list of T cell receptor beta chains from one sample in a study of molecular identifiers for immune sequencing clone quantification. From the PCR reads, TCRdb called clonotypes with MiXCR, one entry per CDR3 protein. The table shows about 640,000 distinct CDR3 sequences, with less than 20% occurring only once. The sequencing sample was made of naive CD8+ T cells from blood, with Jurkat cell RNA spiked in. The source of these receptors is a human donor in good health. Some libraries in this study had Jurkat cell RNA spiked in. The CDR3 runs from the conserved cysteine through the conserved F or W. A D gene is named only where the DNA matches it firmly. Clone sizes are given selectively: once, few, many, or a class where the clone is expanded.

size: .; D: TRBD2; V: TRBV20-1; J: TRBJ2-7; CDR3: CSARDRRGGGYEQYF; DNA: TGCAGTGCTAGAGATCGTAGGGGCGGGGGCTACGAGCAGTACTTC
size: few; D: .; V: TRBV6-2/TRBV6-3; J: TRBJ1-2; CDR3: CASRQPGQIPNYGYTF; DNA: TGTGCCAGCAGGCAACCCGGACAGATTCCTAACTATGGCTACACCTTC
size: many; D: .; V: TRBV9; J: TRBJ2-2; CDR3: CASSVVAGSNTGELFF; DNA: TGTGCCAGCAGCGTAGTGGCAGGGTCCAACACCGGGGAGCTGTTTTTT
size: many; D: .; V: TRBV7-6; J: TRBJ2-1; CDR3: CASRLEEASEQFF; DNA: TGTGCCAGCAGATTAGAAGAGGCCAGTGAGCAGTTCTTC
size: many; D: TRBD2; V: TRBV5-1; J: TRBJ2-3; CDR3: CASSSVGGGYTDTQYF; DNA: TGCGCCAGCAGTTCGGTAGGCGGGGGTTACACAGATACGCAGTATTTT
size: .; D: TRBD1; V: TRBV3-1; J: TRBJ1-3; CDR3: CASSQEKGQSSGNTIYF; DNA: TGTGCCAGCAGCCAAGAGAAGGGACAGTCCTCTGGAAACACCATATATTTT
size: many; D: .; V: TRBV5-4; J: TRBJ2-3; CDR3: CASSSRSESTDTQYF; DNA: TGTGCCAGCAGCTCCCGTTCGGAAAGCACAGATACGCAGTATTTT
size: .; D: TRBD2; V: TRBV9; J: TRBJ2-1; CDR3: CASSVGAAGVTYNEQFF; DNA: TGTGCCAGCAGCGTAGGTGCAGCGGGAGTAACCTACAATGAGCAGTTCTTC
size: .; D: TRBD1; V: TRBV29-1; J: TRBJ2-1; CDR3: CSVEAWGTGDNEQFF; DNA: TGCAGCGTTGAAGCTTGGGGGACAGGGGACAATGAGCAGTTCTTC
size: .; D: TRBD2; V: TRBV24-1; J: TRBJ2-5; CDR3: CATSTSGDQETRYF; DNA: TGTGCCACCAGTACTAGCGGGGACCAAGAGACCCGGTACTTC